The T cell receptor beta chain described here comes from a study of CXCR3-negative and CXCR3-positive naive CD8 T cells. Regarding the study as a whole: In CXCR3-positive naive cells, the TRB CDR3s were more hydrophobic than in CXCR3-negative naive cells. After cryopreservation, expression of CXCR3 was partially reduced, and most assays were run with fresh PBMCs. Naive cells, whether CXCR3-negative or CXCR3-positive, had similar TRBV-TRBJ usage, while memory cells differed.

UMI labels and 5' RACE were used to prepare the TRB cDNA libraries. After re-calling the 5' RACE reads, TCRdb lists one entry per CDR3 protein, DNA absent. Its clone listing holds 75,000 to 100,000 distinct CDR3 sequences. Remarks on this clonotype: No antigen is known for it.

Naive cells were sorted as CD45RO-, CCR7+, CD27+ and CD95-. CDR1 and CDR2 from the germline V gene are SGHTA and FQGNSA. This CDR3 has 17 residues. The sequencing input was naive CXCR3+ CD8+ T cells from blood. The subset: CD45RO-CCR7+CD27+CD95- naive CD8+ T cells expressing CXCR3 (TNR3+). This clonotype was obtained from a human donor in good health. Some clones in this sample may be carry-over from other donors' samples. J is TRBJ2-4 and V is TRBV7-2; TCRdb proposes TRBD1, but this gene call is untestable without DNA. The CDR3 region is CASSLPGDRVSKNIQYF.